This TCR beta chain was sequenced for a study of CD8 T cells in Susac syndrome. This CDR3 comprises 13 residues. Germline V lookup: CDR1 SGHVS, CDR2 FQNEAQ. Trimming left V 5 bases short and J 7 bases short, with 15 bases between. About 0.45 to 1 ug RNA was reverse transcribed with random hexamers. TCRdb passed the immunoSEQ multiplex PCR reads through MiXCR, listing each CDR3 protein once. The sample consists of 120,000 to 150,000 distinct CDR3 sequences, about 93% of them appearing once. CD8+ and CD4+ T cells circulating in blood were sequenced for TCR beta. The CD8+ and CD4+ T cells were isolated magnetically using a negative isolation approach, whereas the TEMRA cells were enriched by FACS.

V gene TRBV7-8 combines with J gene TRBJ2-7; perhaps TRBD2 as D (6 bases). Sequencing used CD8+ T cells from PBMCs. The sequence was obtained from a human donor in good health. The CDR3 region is CASSGTSTFEQYF. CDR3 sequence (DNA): TGTGCCAGCAGCGGGACTTCCACCTTTGAGCAGTACTTC. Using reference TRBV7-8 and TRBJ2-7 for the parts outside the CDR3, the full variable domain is GAGVSQSPRYKVAKRGQDVALRCDPISGHVSLFWYQQALGQGPEFLTYFQNEAQLDKSGLPSDRFFAERPEGSVSTLKIQRTQQEDSAVYLCASSGTSTFEQYFGPGTRLTVT.